The clone carrying this T cell receptor (beta chain) was counted at least ten times. From the 5' RACE reads, TCRdb called clonotypes with MiXCR, one entry per CDR3 protein. Here the sample spans 30,000 to 40,000 distinct CDR3 sequences, 3.5% to 4% being singletons. V gave up 4 bases and J gave up 5 bases; unmatched junction bases: 8. Germline CDR1 is SGHRS and CDR2 is YFSETQ. The CDR3 consists of 15 residues. This sample is part of a study of neurological immune-mediated disorders. The clonotype was recovered from a man aged 25-45 years with multiple sclerosis. The sequencing input was PBMCs. The rearrangement joins TRBV5-1 to TRBJ1-4; the match to TRBD1 covers 7 bases. The CDR3 bases are TGCGCCAGCAGCCCCGATGGCAGGGGGAATGAAAAACTGTTTTTT. Encoded protein: CASSPDGRGNEKLFF.